Presented here are 30 T cell receptor beta chains from one specimen sequenced in a study of CD8 T cells in ankylosing spondylitis (dated by TCRdb to about 2017). What the study reported, not specific to this receptor: Blood from ankylosing spondylitis patients appeared to be characterized by a TCR beta motif composed of about eight highly homologous amino acid variants.

No antigen has been identified for these receptors. Library prep was done by 5' RACE. TCRdb records Illumina HiSeq 2500 as the sequencer. The public reads were reanalyzed by TCRdb: fastp trimming at Q25, MiXCR alignment, in-frame beta chains only. When rows share a CDR3 protein, they turn into one entry using the most common DNA and genes. The sample table contains 390,000 or so distinct CDR3 sequences; only one count was recorded for about 22% of them. In total, the top ten clones hold roughly a sixth of the sample. Source material: blood, either unsorted or a sorted T cell fraction (not recorded which). The source is a male donor with ankylosing spondylitis.

This clonotype appeared a single time. The chain uses TRBV7-9 and TRBJ2-5; D is ambiguous. The CDR3 has 13 amino acids. Germline V lookup: CDR1 SEHNR, CDR2 FQNEAQ (reference sequence). V was pared by 4 bases and J by 2 bases, with 8 bases between. CDR3 sequence: CASSSYIQETQYF. For the CDR3, the DNA is TGTGCCAGCAGCTCCTACATACAAGAGACCCAGTACTTC.

This clonotype was counted at least ten times. V gene TRBV18 combines with J gene TRBJ1-1; the match to TRBD1 covers 7 bases. This CDR3 contains 14 residues. Trimming at V came to 0 bases and at J to 8 bases, leaving 6 bases not matched to a gene. Germline V gene data show CDR1 as KGHSH and CDR2 as LQKENI. CDR3 protein: CASSPPARTGEAFF. The CDR3 coding sequence is TGTGCCAGCTCACCACCGGCGCGGACAGGAGAAGCTTTCTTT.

This clonotype showed up many times. This chain connects TRBV12-3 or TRBV12-4 to TRBJ2-6; D is ambiguous. This CDR3 has 14 amino acids. V was clipped by 6 bases and J by 1 base, with 7 bases between them. The CDR3 region has the DNA TGTGCCAGCAGCCTCTTTTCTGGGGCCAACGTCCTGACTTTC. Protein product: CASSLFSGANVLTF.

This chain uses TRBV20-1 with TRBJ2-7; D gene ambiguous. The V end lost 3 bases, the J end lost 0 bases, and 12 bases lay between the germline ends. CDR3 size: 14 residues. Germline V gene data show CDR1 as DFQATT and CDR2 as SNEGSKA (reference sequence). This CDR3 reads CSASPVTFSYEQYF. The CDR3 bases are TGCAGTGCTAGTCCAGTGACCTTCTCCTACGAGCAGTACTTC.

V gene TRBV20-1 combines with J gene TRBJ2-3, with D possibly TRBD2 on 6 matching bases. The CDR3 consists of 12 residues. The V gene's germline CDR1 is DFQATT and CDR2 SNEGSKA (reference sequence). The V and J ends lost 7 bases and 0 bases respectively, with 8 bases between them. The CDR3 DNA sequence: TGCAGTGGGGAGGTTAGCACAGATACGCAGTATTTT. This sequence encodes CSGEVSTDTQYF.

This chain uses TRBV6-2 or TRBV6-3 with TRBJ2-2; 8 bases are a match to TRBD1. J lost 4 bases, V lost 7 bases, and 8 bases had no gene match. Per the germline V gene, CDR1 is MNHEY and CDR2 is SVGEGT. CDR3 length: 15 amino acids. CDR3 in amino acids: CASTNDRGGTGELFF. DNA for the CDR3: TGTGCCAGCACTAACGACAGGGGTGGCACCGGGGAGCTGTTTTTT.

V and J are TRBV5-6 and TRBJ2-3; D perhaps matches TRBD1 (6 bases). Germline V gene lookup returns CDR1 SGHDT and CDR2 YYEEEE. The V end lost 0 bases, the J end lost 7 bases, and 18 bases lay between the germline ends. CDR3 length equals 16 residues. The CDR3 region has the DNA TGTGCCAGCAGCTTGGAGGGGGTCGGCCGAGAGAATACGCAGTATTTT. It yields the protein CASSLEGVGRENTQYF.

The table lists this clonotype with a count of one. With a much larger clone just one base away, this may be a read error. V usage is TRBV9 and J usage is TRBJ2-3; 13 bases agree with TRBD2. Germline loops: CDR1 SGDLS, CDR2 YYNGEE. This CDR3 has 15 amino acids. CDR3 protein: CASSVTGLAGDAQYF. Here the CDR3 DNA reads TGTGCCAGCAGCGTAACCGGACTAGCGGGAGATGCGCAGTATTTT.

This clonotype came up once. This chain joins TRBV4-3 and TRBJ1-6, with D perhaps TRBD1 (5 bases). CDR3 length: 16 residues. Germline assignment: CDR1 LGHNA and CDR2 YSLEER. V was cut by 0 bases and J by 10 bases, with 16 bases left in between. Here the CDR3 DNA reads TGCGCCAGCAGCCAAGAAGCTGGGGACGCAATGTCACCCCTCCACTTT. Protein sequence: CASSQEAGDAMSPLHF.

This clonotype was found a few times. The V and J genes are TRBV29-1 and TRBJ2-3; 12 nucleotides match TRBD2. Unmatched junction bases numbered 6, after V lost 7 bases and J lost 4 bases. The CDR3 consists of 14 residues. The germline gives CDR1 SQVTM, CDR2 ANQGSEA. The CDR3 loop is CSGGLAGGADTQYF. DNA of the CDR3: TGCAGCGGGGGACTAGCGGGTGGCGCAGATACGCAGTATTTT.

The V call is TRBV2, the J call TRBJ1-1, with D perhaps matching TRBD1 (6 bases). Trimming cost V 6 bases and J 4 bases, with 15 bases left between them. CDR1 and CDR2 (germline): SNHLY, FYNNEI. The CDR3 totals 14 residues. The CDR3 bases are TGTGCCAGCAGCGGGTCTAGGGGGTTCACTGAAGCTTTCTTT. This gives the protein CASSGSRGFTEAFF.

The table lists this clonotype with a few counts. The chain recombines TRBV12-5 with TRBJ2-3, with 7 nucleotides matching TRBD2. The CDR3 consists of 17 residues. Trimming at V came to 2 bases and at J to 2 bases, leaving 10 bases not matched to a gene. The germline CDR1 and CDR2 sequences are LGHNT and FRNRAP. CDR3 amino acids: CASGLPRYSGTTDTQYF. CDR3 bases: TGTGCTAGTGGTTTGCCTAGATACAGCGGGACCACAGATACGCAGTATTTT.

This clonotype was seen more than once but under ten times. The chain combines TRBV12-3 or TRBV12-4 with TRBJ2-3, with D possibly TRBD1 on 6 matching bases. This CDR3 contains 11 residues. Trimming pared 5 bases from V and 10 bases from J, leaving 10 bases between. The CDR3 sequence is CASSPRGSQYF. As DNA, the CDR3 is TGTGCCAGCAGTCCTAGGGGGTCGCAGTATTTT.

This clonotype has only a few counts. The chain is built from TRBV5-1 and TRBJ1-3; D is undetermined. V was cut by 0 bases and J by 0 bases, with 13 bases left in between. Looked up from germline, CDR1 is SGHRS and CDR2 is YFSETQ. The CDR3 sequence is 17 residues long. CDR3 sequence (DNA): TGCGCCAGCAGCTTGGTAGGGCACCCGTCCTCTGGAAACACCATATATTTT. Its translation: CASSLVGHPSSGNTIYF.

The V and J genes are TRBV20-1 and TRBJ2-3, with TRBD2 identical over 9 bases. The J segment lost 0 bases and the V segment lost 2 bases, leaving 9 bases of the junction unmatched. The CDR3 runs 17 residues. Per germline, CDR1 DFQATT and CDR2 SNEGSKA (reference sequence). The chain's CDR3 is CSARMTSGAPSTDTQYF. CDR3 in DNA: TGCAGTGCTAGAATGACTAGCGGAGCCCCTAGCACAGATACGCAGTATTTT.

This clonotype was recorded only once. The chain combines TRBV7-9 with TRBJ2-2; D possibly corresponds to TRBD1 (7 bases). The CDR3 extends over 16 amino acids. V lost 4 bases and J lost 4, with 16 bases in between. Germline V gene data show CDR1 as SEHNR and CDR2 as FQNEAQ (reference sequence). CDR3: CASSSRGGGFTGELFF. CDR3 coding DNA: TGTGCCAGCAGCTCCCGAGGAGGGGGCTTCACCGGGGAGCTGTTTTTT.

The rearrangement links TRBV15 to TRBJ2-7, with D possibly matching TRBD2 (6 bases). The length of the CDR3 is 16 residues. Germline V CDR1 and CDR2: LNHNV, YYDKDF (reference sequence). Trimming took off 0 bases at V and 1 base at J, with 13 bases between the two ends. The CDR3 nucleotides read TGTGCCACCAGCAGAGATAGGCTAGCGATATCCTACGAGCAGTACTTC. Amino acids: CATSRDRLAISYEQYF.

The chain uses TRBV9 and TRBJ2-1; TRBD2 matches at 7 bases. Germline CDR1 and CDR2: SGDLS and YYNGEE. This CDR3 has 15 residues. V lost 0 bases, J lost 7 bases, and 7 bases stayed unmatched. The CDR3: CASSVVAGVWNEQFF. In DNA, the CDR3 is TGTGCCAGCAGCGTAGTTGCGGGAGTGTGGAATGAGCAGTTCTTC.

This clonotype was detected a few times. The chain combines TRBV5-1 with TRBJ1-2, with D unclear. The V and J ends lost 4 bases and 0 bases respectively, with 10 bases between them. The CDR3 is made up of 14 amino acids. The germline V gene has CDR1 SGHRS and CDR2 YFSETQ. The CDR3 loop is CASSGQSANYGYTF. In DNA form, the CDR3 reads TGCGCCAGCAGCGGGCAGTCTGCTAACTATGGCTACACCTTC.

CDR3 residues: CSVGSSYNEQFF. The DNA of the CDR3 is TGCAGCGTGGGCTCCTCCTACAATGAGCAGTTCTTC. The chain links TRBV29-1 to TRBJ2-1; D remains unclear. The germline V gene encodes CDR1 SQVTM and CDR2 ANQGSEA. Trimming cost V 6 bases and J 0 bases, with 6 bases left between them. The CDR3 consists of 12 residues.

The gene calls are TRBV18 and TRBJ1-5; unclear D gene. CDR1 KGHSH and CDR2 LQKENI come from the germline V gene. This CDR3 contains 15 residues. The V end was cut by 5 bases, the J end by 9 bases, with 20 bases between. The CDR3, as DNA: TGTGCCAGCTCAGAGGGCAGCCGCCCTTATCGGCCCCAGCATTTT. Encoded protein: CASSEGSRPYRPQHF.

Comment on this clonotype: The junction departs from the called germline gene at one end, perhaps through a read error. J is TRBJ2-3 and V is TRBV6-1; TRBD2 aligns across 8 bases. The CDR3 has 15 residues. CDR1 is MNHNS and CDR2 is SASEGT in the germline V gene. CDR3 residues: CASIEKRELTDTQYF. CDR3 bases: TGTGCCAGCATTGAAAAGCGGGAGTTGACAGATACGCAGTATTTT.

There are a few counts of this clonotype. The chain carries TRBV7-8 and TRBJ2-1, with 7 positions matching TRBD2. V trimming: 5 bases; J trimming: 7 bases; junction bases outside the gene matches: 11. CDR1 is SGHVS, CDR2 FQNEAQ, per germline. The CDR3 is 15 residues long. In DNA, the CDR3 is TGTGCCAGCAGCCCCAGGGACTACCGGACGAATGAGCAGTTCTTC. Protein sequence: CASSPRDYRTNEQFF.

This clonotype came up a few times. The chain couples TRBV7-6 to TRBJ2-5; D unresolved. V shed 1 base and J shed 6 bases, with 9 bases lying between them. This CDR3 contains 13 residues. In germline, CDR1 is SGHVS, CDR2 FNYEAQ. This chain's CDR3 is CASSLDQRKTQYF. The CDR3 coding sequence is TGTGCCAGCAGCTTAGATCAGCGAAAGACCCAGTACTTC.

This clonotype was detected a few times. The V call is TRBV7-2, the J call TRBJ2-3; D gene unclear. Germline CDR1 SGHTA, CDR2 FQGNSA. With 2 bases removed from V and 2 bases from J, the gap between germline ends came to 8 bases. CDR3 length: 14 amino acids. CDR3: CASSLRQNTDTQYF. Here the CDR3 DNA reads TGTGCCAGCAGCTTACGGCAGAACACAGATACGCAGTATTTT.

The CDR3 coding sequence is TGTGCCAGCAGCTTGGACGGGACCTATAATTCACCCCTCCACTTT. It translates to CASSLDGTYNSPLHF. The V and J genes are TRBV5-8 and TRBJ1-6; unclear D gene. The CDR3 spans 15 residues. V lost 0 bases and J lost 2, with 6 bases in between. Germline V gene sequence: CDR1 SGHTS, CDR2 YDEGEE.

This clonotype was seen a few times. V usage is TRBV30 and J usage is TRBJ1-4, with 8 bases identical to TRBD1. Trimming cost V 5 bases and J 7 bases; bases outside gene matches: 3. Germline lookup yields CDR1 GTSNPN and CDR2 SVGIG (reference sequence). This CDR3 is 12 amino acids long. CDR3 amino acids: CAWGTGGEKLFF. CDR3 nucleotide sequence: TGTGCCTGGGGGACAGGCGGTGAAAAACTGTTTTTT.

This clonotype was seen a handful of times. This chain uses TRBV6-5 with TRBJ2-5; 11 bases fit TRBD2. There are 16 residues in the CDR3. V lost 2 bases to trimming and J lost 3 bases; unmatched junction nucleotides: 5. Germline CDR1 reads MNHEY; CDR2 reads SVGAGI. The CDR3 DNA is TGTGCCAGCAGTTACGGAAGGGGACTAGCGGAAGAGACCCAGTACTTC. It codes for CASSYGRGLAEETQYF.

The rearrangement uses TRBV9 and TRBJ1-4; D call uncertain. CDR3 size: 14 residues. Germline V CDR1 and CDR2: SGDLS, YYNGEE. With 2 bases removed from V and 0 bases from J, the gap between germline ends came to 5 bases. The CDR3 loop reads CASSVLPTNEKLFF. DNA for the CDR3: TGTGCCAGCAGCGTCCTCCCAACTAATGAAAAACTGTTTTTT. The full variable domain, its missing parts supplied by reference TRBV9 and TRBJ1-4, is DSGVTQTPKHLITATGQRVTLRCSPRSGDLSVYWYQQSLDQGLQFLIQYYNGEERAKGNILERFSAQQFPDLHSELNLSSLELGDSALYFCASSVLPTNEKLFFGSGTQLSVL.

This clonotype was picked up a small number of times. The CDR3 region is CASSLSLSRGGTGELFF. The CDR3 region has the DNA TGCGCCAGCAGCTTGAGTCTCAGCCGGGGGGGCACCGGGGAGCTGTTTTTT. The chain recombines TRBV5-1 with TRBJ2-2; 8 bases agree with TRBD2. Germline-derived CDR1 and CDR2 are SGHRS and YFSETQ. Trimming removed 1 base from V and 4 bases from J; junction bases left unmatched: 9. The CDR3 sequence is 17 residues long.